This T cell receptor beta chain was observed in a study of response to subunit inactivated influenza vaccine. Notes on the study in general: Authors suggested seasonal influenza vaccinations each recruit few new T cells.

This clonotype has more than one count but fewer than ten. Its antigen remains unknown. TCRdb fed the RT-PCR reads into MiXCR, producing one record per CDR3 protein. Counted here are 300,000 to 350,000 distinct CDR3 sequences, 21% occurring once; the ten biggest clones make up about 9.4%. CDR3 length equals 16 residues. Germline-derived CDR1 and CDR2 are MDHEN and SYDVKM. The sequence was obtained from a man aged 50 to 69 who received an inactivated influenza vaccine. The J gene is TRBJ1-5, the V gene TRBV28, with a possible D match to TRBD1 (5 bases). The sample was PBMCs from blood, taken 21 months after vaccination. The CDR3: CASAGGTVPGNQPQHF. For the CDR3, the DNA is TGTGCAAGCGCGGGGGGGACGGTCCCCGGTAATCAGCCCCAGCATTTT.